Shown below are 29 T cell receptor beta chains from a single sample sequenced in a study of cytomegalovirus exposure and HLA in healthy donors. TCRdb keeps only in-frame clones here, not all; method: immunoSEQ multiplex PCR. The profile shows roughly 120,000 clones, roughly 89% of them singletons. Material: PBMCs. All receptors come from a man aged 25 to 40 in good health and CMV-seronegative.

V is TRBV4-2 and J is TRBJ2-3; 12 bases map to TRBD2. V was clipped by 3 bases and J by 2 bases; unmatched bases: 12. This CDR3 is built from 19 residues. Germline V gene sequence: CDR1 LGHNA, CDR2 YNFKEQ. As DNA, the CDR3 is TGTGCCAGCAGCCACCCGACTAGCGGGGGCCATGAGATCACAGATACGCAGTATTTT. Protein product: CASSHPTSGGHEITDTQYF.

The chain recombines TRBV11-2 with TRBJ1-4, with D hard to call. V dropped 3 bases and J dropped 10 bases, with 18 bases sitting between them. Germline CDR1 reads SGHAT; CDR2 reads FQNNGV. There are 15 residues in the CDR3. Here the CDR3 reads CASSFTRRTGVKLFF. CDR3 DNA: TGTGCCAGCAGCTTTACCCGGCGGACTGGGGTAAAACTGTTTTTT.

The chain employs TRBV29-1 and TRBJ1-2; D is possibly TRBD1 (5 bases). Per the germline V gene, CDR1 is SQVTM and CDR2 is ANQGSEA. CDR3 length: 13 amino acids. Trimming stripped 6 bases from V and 4 bases from J, with 15 bases between. The DNA of the CDR3 is TGCAGCGTCGATAAACAGGATGGCTATGGCTACACCTTC. Translating gives CSVDKQDGYGYTF.

The chain joins TRBV28 to TRBJ2-7; 9 bases agree with TRBD1. V shed 5 bases, J shed 0 bases, and the junction held 5 bases outside the gene matches. CDR3 length: 15 residues. Germline V gives CDR1 MDHEN, CDR2 SYDVKM. This CDR3 reads CASSSPGQGSYEQYF. DNA for the CDR3: TGTGCCAGCAGTAGCCCGGGACAGGGCTCCTACGAGCAGTACTTC.

This sequence joins TRBV28 and TRBJ1-4, with unresolved D. Per the germline V gene, CDR1 is MDHEN and CDR2 is SYDVKM. Trimming took off 8 bases at V and 3 bases at J, with 4 bases between the two ends. CDR3 size: 11 residues. This CDR3 is CASVSNEKLFF. As DNA, the CDR3 is TGTGCCAGCGTCTCTAATGAAAAACTGTTTTTT.

The chain employs TRBV10-3 and TRBJ1-1; the D gene is possibly TRBD1 (6 bases). This CDR3 is 13 amino acids long. Per the germline V gene, CDR1 is ENHRY and CDR2 is SYGVKD. V lost 7 bases and J lost 0, with 9 bases in between. In DNA form, the CDR3 reads TGTGCCATCAAGGACAGATTGAACACTGAAGCTTTCTTT. It encodes CAIKDRLNTEAFF.

J is TRBJ2-7 and V is TRBV25-1; TRBD1 matches at 10 bases. CDR1 and CDR2 from the germline V gene are MGHDK and SYGVNS. With V trimmed by 8 bases and J by 0 bases, 4 bases remained unmatched. The CDR3 length is 14 residues. The CDR3 is CASADRGRSYEQYF. Here the CDR3 DNA reads TGTGCCAGCGCAGACAGGGGGCGCTCCTACGAGCAGTACTTC.

J is TRBJ2-7 and V is TRBV7-2, with TRBD2 identical over 8 bases. This CDR3 is built from 15 residues. Germline-derived CDR1 and CDR2 are SGHTA and FQGNSA. The V segment lost 5 bases and the J segment 0 bases; nucleotides outside the gene matches: 6. The chain's CDR3 is CASSRTSQSSYEQYF. The CDR3 DNA follows: TGTGCCAGCAGCCGGACTAGCCAAAGCTCCTACGAGCAGTACTTC.

This clone occurred a few times. The rearrangement uses TRBV5-5 and TRBJ1-2, with 7 bases lining up with TRBD1. CDR1 is SGHKS and CDR2 is YYEKEE in the germline V gene (reference sequence). With V trimmed by 1 base and J by 5 bases, 14 bases remained unmatched. This CDR3 has 17 residues. The CDR3 here is CASSLFSGGKGVYGYTF. CDR3 nucleotide sequence: TGTGCCAGCAGCTTGTTCTCAGGGGGAAAAGGAGTTTATGGCTACACCTTC.

V and J are TRBV11-1 and TRBJ2-1, with 9 bases aligning to TRBD2. Germline V gene lookup returns CDR1 SGHAT and CDR2 FQDESV (reference sequence). V lost 5 bases to trimming and J lost 2 bases; unmatched junction nucleotides: 4. The CDR3 extends over 15 amino acids. Here the CDR3 reads CASSQAGGPYNEQFF. The CDR3 region has the DNA TGTGCCAGCAGCCAGGCGGGGGGGCCCTACAATGAGCAGTTCTTC. The variable domain in full, with the rest retrieved from reference TRBV11-1 and TRBJ2-1, is EAEVAQSPRYKITEKSQAVAFWCDPISGHATLYWYRQILGQGPELLVQFQDESVVDDSQLPKDRFSAERLKGVDSTLKIQPAELGDSAMYLCASSQAGGPYNEQFFGPGTRLTVL.

The gene calls are TRBV6-5 and TRBJ2-1, with 11 nucleotides matching TRBD2. J lost 9 bases, V lost 5 bases, and 9 bases had no gene match. CDR3 length: 15 amino acids. Germline-derived CDR1 and CDR2 are MNHEY and SVGAGI. Here the CDR3 DNA reads TGTGCCAGCAGTGTACGGCTAGCGGGGGGTTTTGAGCAGTTCTTC. It is translated as CASSVRLAGGFEQFF.

This chain links TRBV19 with TRBJ2-7; perhaps TRBD2 as D (5 bases). The germline CDR1 and CDR2 sequences are LNHDA and SQIVND (reference sequence). The CDR3 runs to 13 residues. The ends were cut back, 3 bases at V and 3 bases at J, with 9 bases in the middle. CDR3 amino acids: CASSILGDYEQYF. CDR3 bases: TGTGCCAGTAGTATTCTCGGGGACTACGAGCAGTACTTC.

This chain links TRBV25-1 with TRBJ1-6; the D is unclear. The CDR3 runs 12 residues. Germline values: CDR1 MGHDK, CDR2 SYGVNS. Between the trimmed V and J ends, which lost 3 bases and 11 bases, there was a span of 8 bases. Here the CDR3 reads CASSDSPTPLHF. The CDR3 DNA reads as TGTGCCAGCAGTGATTCCCCTACACCCCTCCACTTT.

The V and J genes are TRBV29-1 and TRBJ1-2; D unclear. The germline gives CDR1 SQVTM, CDR2 ANQGSEA. The CDR3 extends over 12 amino acids. V shed 0 bases and J shed 8 bases, with 10 bases lying between them. The CDR3 DNA sequence: TGCAGCGTTGAAGACGTAGCCGACGGCTACACCTTC. Translated: CSVEDVADGYTF.

The gene calls are TRBV11-3 and TRBJ2-1; 7 bases are shared with TRBD2. V lost 5 bases, J lost 9 bases, and 10 bases stayed unmatched. The length of the CDR3 is 14 residues. Germline V lookup: CDR1 SGHNT, CDR2 YENEEA. CDR3 sequence: CASSPRRGEGEQFF. The DNA of the CDR3 is TGTGCCAGCAGCCCCCGCCGGGGGGAGGGTGAGCAGTTCTTC.

The J gene is TRBJ2-7, the V gene TRBV5-1; no clear D gene. The CDR3 extends over 13 amino acids. The germline V and J ends were trimmed by 2 bases and 2 bases, with 8 bases remaining between them. CDR1 is SGHRS and CDR2 is YFSETQ in the germline V gene. The CDR3 spells CASSFEDTYEQYF. DNA of the CDR3: TGCGCCAGCAGCTTTGAGGATACCTACGAGCAGTACTTC.

This chain uses TRBV9 with TRBJ1-2, with TRBD1 as a possible D gene (6 bases). The germline CDR1 and CDR2 sequences are SGDLS and YYNGEE. This CDR3 comprises 13 residues. V shed 2 bases and J shed 8 bases, with 13 bases lying between them. CDR3 amino acids: CASSVSGAEGYTF. CDR3 nucleotides: TGTGCCAGCAGCGTCTCAGGGGCGGAAGGCTACACCTTC.

V gene TRBV28 combines with J gene TRBJ1-6, with D tentatively TRBD1 (5 bases). This CDR3 spans 12 amino acids. Germline V CDR1 and CDR2: MDHEN, SYDVKM. Trimming stripped 4 bases from V and 12 bases from J, with 10 bases between. The CDR3 loop reads CASSSPGGPLHF. The CDR3 bases are TGTGCCAGCAGTTCCCCGGGGGGACCCCTCCACTTT.

This rearrangement joins TRBV13 to TRBJ1-2, with TRBD1 matching over 7 bases. Per germline, CDR1 PRHDT and CDR2 FYEKMQ (reference sequence). The CDR3 sequence is 14 residues long. V lost 5 bases and J lost 7; bases outside the gene matches: 10. The CDR3 bases are TGTGCCAGCAGCGAAACAGACAGGGCCTTTGGCTACACCTTC. This translates into CASSETDRAFGYTF.

V and J are TRBV6-5 and TRBJ2-7, with D maybe TRBD1 (5 bases). V lost 5 bases, J lost 3 bases, and 17 bases lay in between. The length of the CDR3 is 15 residues. Germline-derived CDR1 and CDR2 are MNHEY and SVGAGI. CDR3 nucleotide sequence: TGTGCCAGCAGTAACCAGGGCCTCGGTTTCTACGAGCAGTACTTC. It codes for CASSNQGLGFYEQYF.

This chain links TRBV7-9 with TRBJ1-1, with TRBD1 matching 9 bases. V lost 5 bases and J lost 4; bases outside the gene matches: 11. Germline V gene data show CDR1 as SEHNR and CDR2 as FQNEAQ (reference sequence). The CDR3 totals 16 residues. This CDR3 reads CASSQNRDRVGTEAFF. For the CDR3, the DNA is TGTGCCAGCAGCCAAAACCGGGACAGGGTGGGCACTGAAGCTTTCTTT.

The chain carries TRBV4-1 and TRBJ2-5; 10 bases map to TRBD1. J gave up 3 bases and V 0 bases, and 16 bases lay outside the gene matches. This CDR3 contains 20 residues. Germline values: CDR1 MGHRA, CDR2 YSYEKL. CDR3 DNA: TGCGCCAGCAGCCAAGAAAAGGAAGGGTTCTGGGACAGGGGCGAAGAGACCCAGTACTTC. This translates into CASSQEKEGFWDRGEETQYF.

This clone was picked up one time. The CDR3 DNA sequence: TGTGCCAGCAGTGAAAACTCCCTGGAGACCCAGTACTTC. Amino acids: CASSENSLETQYF. The chain employs TRBV6-1 and TRBJ2-5; D call uncertain. The CDR3 has 13 amino acids. Germline V lookup: CDR1 MNHNS, CDR2 SASEGT. V was cut by 2 bases and J by 5 bases, with 9 bases left in between.

As concerns this clone: At one end the junction does not follow the germline gene, possibly because of a read error. The chain is built from TRBV5-1 and TRBJ2-1, with 9 bases fitting TRBD1. Per germline, CDR1 SGHRS and CDR2 YFSETQ. This CDR3 is 13 amino acids long. The CDR3 loop is CASSGTGYTEQFF. CDR3 nucleotide sequence: TGCGCCAGCAGCGGGACAGGGTACACTGAGCAGTTCTTC.

This chain links TRBV6-1 with TRBJ2-5; D remains unclear. This CDR3 is built from 9 residues. Germline lookup yields CDR1 MNHNS and CDR2 SASEGT. Between the trimmed V and J ends, which lost 6 bases and 12 bases, there was a span of 8 bases. CDR3 nucleotides: TGTGCCAGCAGCCCCCCAAAGTACTTC. This translates into CASSPPKYF.

The gene calls are TRBV9 and TRBJ1-6; possible D gene TRBD1, 5 bases. V lost 3 bases to trimming and J lost 4 bases, with 11 bases between them. Germline-derived CDR1 and CDR2 are SGDLS and YYNGEE. The length of the CDR3 is 15 residues. CDR3 DNA: TGTGCCAGCAGCGCCGGGACTCCGTATAATTCACCCCTCCACTTT. It encodes CASSAGTPYNSPLHF.

This rearrangement joins TRBV10-3 to TRBJ2-5, with 7 bases matching TRBD2. CDR3 length: 13 amino acids. The V gene end was trimmed by 7 bases and the J gene end by 4 bases; junction bases not matched to a gene: 6. Per the germline V gene, CDR1 is ENHRY and CDR2 is SYGVKD. CDR3 protein: CAITGTTGETQYF. For the CDR3, the DNA is TGTGCCATCACTGGGACTACAGGAGAGACCCAGTACTTC.

V is TRBV9 and J is TRBJ2-6; possibly TRBD2 for D (5 bases). The V end lost 3 bases, the J end lost 0 bases, and 7 bases lay between the germline ends. Germline V gene sequence: CDR1 SGDLS, CDR2 YYNGEE. This CDR3 is built from 15 residues. The CDR3: CASSAGGSGANVLTF. The CDR3 DNA follows: TGTGCCAGCAGCGCTGGAGGCTCTGGGGCCAACGTCCTGACTTTC.

This chain joins TRBV7-9 and TRBJ1-6; TRBD1 might be the D (5 bases). Germline V gene sequence: CDR1 SEHNR, CDR2 FQNEAQ (reference sequence). There are 16 residues in the CDR3. Trimming removed 8 bases at V and 9 bases at J, with 23 bases between. CDR3 in DNA: TGTGCCAGCGGCCCCCTGGGAGGGGCGCAGGGTTCACCCCTCCACTTT. Protein: CASGPLGGAQGSPLHF.